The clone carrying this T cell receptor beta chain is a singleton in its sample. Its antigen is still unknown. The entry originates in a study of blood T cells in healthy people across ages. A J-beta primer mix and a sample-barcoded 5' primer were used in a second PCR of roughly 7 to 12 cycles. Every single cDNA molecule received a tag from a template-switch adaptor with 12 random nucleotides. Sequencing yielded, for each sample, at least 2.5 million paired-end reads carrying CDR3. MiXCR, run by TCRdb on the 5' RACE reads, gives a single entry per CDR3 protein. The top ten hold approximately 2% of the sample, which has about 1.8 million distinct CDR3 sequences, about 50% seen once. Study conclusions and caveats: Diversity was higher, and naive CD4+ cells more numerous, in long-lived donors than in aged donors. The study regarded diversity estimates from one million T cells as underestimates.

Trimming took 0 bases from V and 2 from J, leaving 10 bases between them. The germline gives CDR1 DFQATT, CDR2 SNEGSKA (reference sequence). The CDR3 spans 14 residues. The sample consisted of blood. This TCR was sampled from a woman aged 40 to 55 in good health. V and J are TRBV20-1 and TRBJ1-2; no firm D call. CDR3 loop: CSARDTDQNYGYTF. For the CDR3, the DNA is TGCAGTGCTAGAGACACGGACCAGAACTATGGCTACACCTTC.